This record looks at one TCR beta chain sequence and its context. No antigen is known for it. This sample is part of a study of shared clonotypes between healthy human individuals. General observations from the study: The researchers took only blood, and tissue repertoires probably look different.

Germline-derived CDR1 and CDR2 are SNHLY and FYNNEI. V lost 8 bases and J lost 3; bases outside the gene matches: 3. CDR3 length: 13 residues. The donors, all of them Caucasian adults, lived in Nashville, Tennessee. Sequencing on ten immunoSEQ deep assay plates was performed for unsorted PBMC DNA. The method was immunoSEQ multiplex PCR; TCRdb's version includes in-frame clones alone and lacks a portion of them. The repertoire has about half a million clones, 77% of them found once; the top ten carry approximately 12%. Sequenced material: PBMCs. The TCR comes from a woman in her 40s in good health. Some clones in this sample may be carry-over from other donors' samples. V and J are TRBV2 and TRBJ2-2, with 7 positions matching TRBD2. The CDR3 DNA reads as TGTGCCAGCGGACTAGACTACACCGGGGAGCTGTTTTTT. Amino acid sequence: CASGLDYTGELFF. Looking up the rest from reference TRBV2 and TRBJ2-2 gives the full variable domain: EPEVTQTPSHQVTQMGQEVILRCVPISNHLYFYWYRQILGQKVEFLVSFYNNEISEKSEIFDDQFSVERPDGSNFTLKIRSTKLEDSAMYFCASGLDYTGELFFGEGSRLTVL.